Following are 14 T cell receptor beta chains from one sample sequenced in a study of cytomegalovirus exposure and HLA in healthy donors. The PCR ran on 60 Vbeta and 13 Jbeta primers. Sequenced by immunoSEQ multiplex PCR; TCRdb stores in-frame clones only, minus some. This table has about 130,000 clones, 65% to 85% appearing once. What was sequenced was PBMCs. Every receptor here comes from a woman aged 40 to 50 in good health and CMV-seronegative.

The chain employs TRBV27 and TRBJ2-1, with a possible D match to TRBD1 (6 bases). CDR3 length equals 13 residues. The germline V gene encodes CDR1 MNHEY and CDR2 SMNVEV (reference sequence). Trimming took 5 bases from V and 6 from J, leaving 11 bases between them. CDR3 sequence reads: CASSPQQGNEQFF. In DNA form, the CDR3 reads TGTGCCAGCAGTCCTCAACAGGGCAATGAGCAGTTCTTC.

The table lists this clone with a few counts. The gene calls are TRBV19 and TRBJ1-4; 10 nucleotides match TRBD1. Germline loops: CDR1 LNHDA, CDR2 SQIVND (reference sequence). The length of the CDR3 is 14 residues. J lost 6 bases, V lost 6 bases, and 4 bases had no gene match. CDR3 DNA: TGTGCCAGTAGCTCCGGGACAGGGGATGAAAAACTGTTTTTT. Encoded protein: CASSSGTGDEKLFF.

This rearrangement joins TRBV5-6 to TRBJ2-5, with D perhaps TRBD1 (5 bases). The CDR3 sequence is 14 residues long. Germline V gene lookup returns CDR1 SGHDT and CDR2 YYEEEE. Trimming cost V 1 base and J 1 base, with 8 bases left between them. Here the CDR3 reads CASSLTGPQETQYF. The CDR3 bases are TGTGCCAGCAGCTTGACAGGTCCCCAAGAGACCCAGTACTTC. Based on the CDR3 plus reference TRBV5-6 and TRBJ2-5, the full variable domain is DAGVTQSPTHLIKTRGQQVTLRCSPKSGHDTVSWYQQALGQGPQFIFQYYEEEERQRGNFPDRFSGHQFPNYSSELNVNALLLGDSALYLCASSLTGPQETQYFGPGTRLLVL.

Comment on this clone: Distinct nucleotide sequences in the sample also encode this CDR3. CDR3: CASSALQGAGELFF. CDR3 coding DNA: TGCGCCAGCAGCGCCTTACAGGGCGCCGGGGAGCTGTTTTTT. The chain couples TRBV5-1 to TRBJ2-2; the D gene is possibly TRBD1 (6 bases). Trimming took off 4 bases at V and 6 bases at J, with 13 bases between the two ends. Germline assignment: CDR1 SGHRS and CDR2 YFSETQ. The CDR3 covers 14 residues. The full variable domain, with the rest looked up from reference TRBV5-1 and TRBJ2-2, is KAGVTQTPRYLIKTRGQQVTLSCSPISGHRSVSWYQQTPGQGLQFLFEYFSETQRNKGNFPGRFSGRQFSNSRSEMNVSTLELGDSALYLCASSALQGAGELFFGEGSRLTVL.

This rearrangement joins TRBV5-1 to TRBJ2-5, with 7 bases that match TRBD2. Near its end, the DNA agrees better with TRBJ2-7, so the J call may be wrong. Germline CDR1 is SGHRS and CDR2 is YFSETQ. The CDR3 totals 13 residues. The CDR3 sequence: CASSHGGGYEQYF. In DNA form, the CDR3 reads TGCGCCAGCAGCCATGGCGGGGGCTACGAGCAGTACTTC.

V usage is TRBV7-9 and J usage is TRBJ1-1, with TRBD1 matching 11 bases. Looked up from germline, CDR1 is SEHNR and CDR2 is FQNEAQ (reference sequence). J lost 7 bases, V lost 5 bases, and 9 bases had no gene match. This CDR3 is built from 15 residues. CDR3 DNA sequence: TGTGCCAGCAGCACAAGAGGACAGGGGGCGGATGAAGCTTTCTTT. Encoded protein: CASSTRGQGADEAFF.

The chain links TRBV5-8 to TRBJ2-7; weak D call: TRBD1 (6 bases). The CDR3 covers 13 residues. The V end was cut by 4 bases, the J end by 3 bases, with 11 bases between. The germline V gene encodes CDR1 SGHTS and CDR2 YDEGEE. DNA of the CDR3: TGTGCCAGCAGCGGACAGAGACGCTACGAGCAGTACTTC. Amino acid sequence: CASSGQRRYEQYF.

This chain connects TRBV10-3 to TRBJ1-2, with 8 bases aligning to TRBD1. The CDR3 is 16 amino acids. Germline CDR1 is ENHRY and CDR2 is SYGVKD. With V trimmed by 3 bases and J by 8 bases, 14 bases remained unmatched. The CDR3 is CAISEGSGRGPGGYTF. The CDR3 DNA follows: TGTGCCATCAGTGAAGGGTCGGGCAGGGGGCCGGGGGGCTACACCTTC.

The chain carries TRBV27 and TRBJ1-1, with D possibly TRBD1 on 5 matching bases. Trimming shortened V by 1 base and J by 4 bases, and 10 bases separated the two germline ends. This CDR3 is built from 14 residues. Germline V CDR1 and CDR2: MNHEY, SMNVEV (reference sequence). The DNA for the CDR3 is TGTGCCAGCAGTTTATTGGGAGGGGTCACTGAAGCTTTCTTT. It yields the protein CASSLLGGVTEAFF.

This clone appeared once. The gene calls are TRBV6-5 and TRBJ2-1, with 14 nucleotides matching TRBD2. This CDR3 is 16 amino acids long. Germline trimming cut 2 bases from V and 9 bases from J; bases unmatched to any gene: 6. Germline-derived CDR1 and CDR2 are MNHEY and SVGAGI. This CDR3 is CASSYQRLAGGGEQFF. The CDR3 nucleotides are TGTGCCAGCAGTTACCAAAGACTAGCGGGGGGGGGTGAGCAGTTCTTC.

This sequence joins TRBV7-2 and TRBJ2-7; a weak D match, TRBD2 (5 bases). There are 15 residues in the CDR3. Germline V lookup: CDR1 SGHTA, CDR2 FQGNSA. Trimming shortened V by 5 bases and J by 0 bases, and 14 bases separated the two germline ends. The CDR3 DNA reads as TGTGCCAGCAGCCGCCAACTAGGTCTCTCCTACGAGCAGTACTTC. Translated, it gives CASSRQLGLSYEQYF. Combining the CDR3 with reference TRBV7-2 and TRBJ2-7 gives the whole variable domain GAGVSQSPSNKVTEKGKDVELRCDPISGHTALYWYRQSLGQGLEFLIYFQGNSAPDKSGLPSDRFSAERTGGSVSTLTIQRTQQEDSAVYLCASSRQLGLSYEQYFGPGTRLTVT.

V is TRBV5-1 and J is TRBJ1-1; D gene ambiguous. With 7 bases removed from V and 6 bases from J, the gap between germline ends came to 10 bases. This CDR3 is built from 11 residues. Germline V gene sequence: CDR1 SGHRS, CDR2 YFSETQ. Here the CDR3 reads CASHLGAEAFF. CDR3 DNA sequence: TGCGCCAGCCACCTAGGCGCTGAAGCTTTCTTT.

The V and J genes are TRBV18 and TRBJ1-1; TRBD1 might be the D (6 bases). This CDR3 is built from 15 residues. Germline-derived CDR1 and CDR2 are KGHSH and LQKENI. The V gene lost 0 bases and the J gene lost 6 bases, with 14 bases spanning the gap. The CDR3 reads CASSPPEKQGAEAFF. For the CDR3, the DNA is TGTGCCAGCTCACCACCAGAGAAACAGGGCGCTGAAGCTTTCTTT. The variable domain in full, with the rest retrieved from reference TRBV18 and TRBJ1-1, is NAGVMQNPRHLVRRRGQEARLRCSPMKGHSHVYWYRQLPEEGLKFMVYLQKENIIDESGMPKERFSAEFPKEGPSILRIQQVVRGDSAAYFCASSPPEKQGAEAFFGQGTRLTVV.

J is TRBJ1-1 and V is TRBV5-1; 7 bases line up with TRBD1. The trim removed 4 bases at V and 5 bases at J, leaving 5 bases unmatched. The germline gives CDR1 SGHRS, CDR2 YFSETQ. CDR3 length: 13 residues. The CDR3 DNA reads as TGCGCCAGCAGCACACAGGGGAGGACTGAAGCTTTCTTT. Its protein product is CASSTQGRTEAFF.